These T cell receptor beta chains were read from a single sample in a study of blood T cell repertoires in COVID-19. Assay used: immunoSEQ multiplex PCR; TCRdb lists only in-frame clones, some missing. The sample shows about 320,000 clones, approximately 84% of them seen only once. The sequencing input was PBMCs or T cells enriched from blood (not recorded which). These receptors all stem from a woman under 30 who had recovered from COVID-19. The CDR3 runs from the conserved cysteine through the conserved F or W. A D gene is named only where the DNA matches it firmly. Rows give clone size only sometimes, using once, few, many, or a class for an expanded clone.

v_gene: TRBV6-4; d_gene: -; len: 13; abundance: -; j_gene: TRBJ1-1; CDR3aa: CASSSTVNTEAFF; CDR3nt: TGTGCCAGTTCCTCAACGGTGAACACTGAAGCTTTCTTT
v_gene: TRBV7-9; d_gene: -; len: 14; abundance: -; j_gene: TRBJ1-6; CDR3aa: CASSSDSLNSPLHF; CDR3nt: TGTGCCAGCAGCTCTGACAGCCTTAATTCACCCCTCCACTTT
v_gene: TRBV11-2; d_gene: TRBD2; len: 19; abundance: -; j_gene: TRBJ2-7; CDR3aa: CASKPPITTLREGNYEQYF; CDR3nt: TGTGCCAGCAAACCACCCATAACCACGTTGCGGGAGGGTAACTACGAGCAGTACTTC
v_gene: TRBV12-3/TRBV12-4; d_gene: -; len: 13; abundance: -; j_gene: TRBJ1-6; CDR3aa: CASTRNLPGLIHF; CDR3nt: TGTGCCAGCACCCGAAACCTCCCAGGGTTAATCCACTTT
v_gene: TRBV11-3; d_gene: -; len: 17; abundance: -; j_gene: TRBJ1-1; CDR3aa: CASSLGGFDRNHTEAFF; CDR3nt: TGTGCCAGCAGCTTAGGCGGGTTCGACAGGAATCACACTGAAGCTTTCTTT
v_gene: TRBV29-1; d_gene: -; len: 14; abundance: few; j_gene: TRBJ1-4; CDR3aa: CSARTGSTNEKLFF; CDR3nt: TGCAGCGCCAGAACAGGGTCAACTAATGAAAAACTGTTTTTT
v_gene: TRBV7-2; d_gene: TRBD2; len: 15; abundance: -; j_gene: TRBJ2-1; CDR3aa: CASSLGLADYNEQFF; CDR3nt: TGTGCCAGCAGCTTAGGACTAGCGGACTACAATGAGCAGTTCTTC
v_gene: TRBV3-1/TRBV3-2; d_gene: -; len: 17; abundance: -; j_gene: TRBJ2-3; CDR3aa: CASSQELTGEGTDTQYF; CDR3nt: TGTGCCAGCAGCCAAGAGCTTACGGGAGAGGGCACAGATACGCAGTATTTT
v_gene: TRBV5-1; d_gene: -; len: 17; abundance: -; j_gene: TRBJ1-1; CDR3aa: CASSSTSPGLMNTEAFF; CDR3nt: TGCGCCAGCAGCTCAACTAGTCCCGGGCTAATGAACACTGAAGCTTTCTTT
v_gene: TRBV28; d_gene: -; len: 15; abundance: -; j_gene: TRBJ1-5; CDR3aa: CASSWAGGGFQPQHF; CDR3nt: TGTGCCAGCAGTTGGGCGGGGGGGGGCTTTCAGCCCCAGCATTTT